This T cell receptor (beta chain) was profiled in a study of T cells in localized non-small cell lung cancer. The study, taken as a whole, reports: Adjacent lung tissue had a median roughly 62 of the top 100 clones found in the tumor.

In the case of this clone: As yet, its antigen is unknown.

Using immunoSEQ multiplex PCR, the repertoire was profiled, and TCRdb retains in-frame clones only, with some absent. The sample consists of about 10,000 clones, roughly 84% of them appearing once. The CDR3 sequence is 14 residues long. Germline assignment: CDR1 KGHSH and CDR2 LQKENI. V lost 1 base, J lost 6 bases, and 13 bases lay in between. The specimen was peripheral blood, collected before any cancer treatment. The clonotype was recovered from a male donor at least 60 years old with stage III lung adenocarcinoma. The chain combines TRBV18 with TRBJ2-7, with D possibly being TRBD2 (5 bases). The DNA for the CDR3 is TGTGCCAGCTCACCACTCCCAACTAGGTCCGAGCAGTACTTC. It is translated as CASSPLPTRSEQYF.